One sample yielded the 14 T cell receptor beta chains listed below, sequenced in a study of OX40 agonist ivuxolimab in advanced cancers. Generated by immunoSEQ multiplex PCR, the TCRdb table keeps only in-frame clones and is missing some. There are about 91,000 clones in the sample; around 88% occur only once, and approximately 0.5% lies in the top ten. The source was CD4+ or CD8+ T cells sorted from blood, collected in a trial of the OX40 agonist ivuxolimab. These receptors all come from an adult with an advanced solid tumor such as melanoma, head and neck, liver or kidney cancer.

The chain couples TRBV18 to TRBJ2-7; TRBD2 agrees at 7 bases. V dropped 0 bases and J dropped 0; count of bases not matched to a gene: 2. CDR1 is KGHSH and CDR2 is LQKENI in the germline V gene. The CDR3 totals 15 residues. The CDR3 coding sequence is TGTGCCAGCTCACCACCGTCGGGGGGCTCCTACGAGCAGTACTTC. Protein product: CASSPPSGGSYEQYF.

The CDR3 is CASSPRFSGEKLFF. The CDR3 region has the DNA TGTGCCAGCTCACCGAGGTTTTCAGGGGAAAAACTGTTTTTT. This chain links TRBV18 with TRBJ1-4; tentative D call: TRBD1 (5 bases). Looked up from germline, CDR1 is KGHSH and CDR2 is LQKENI. The CDR3 runs 14 residues. V was trimmed by 3 bases and J by 8 bases, leaving 13 bases between them.

V gene TRBV29-1 combines with J gene TRBJ1-1; 7 positions agree with TRBD1. J lost 4 bases, V lost 6 bases, and 8 bases had no gene match. This CDR3 is 13 amino acids long. The germline V gene encodes CDR1 SQVTM and CDR2 ANQGSEA. Written as DNA, the CDR3 is TGCAGCGTGGAAACAGGGGTGGGCACTGAAGCTTTCTTT. This translates into CSVETGVGTEAFF.

The chain has TRBV6-6 and TRBJ1-1; perhaps TRBD1 as D (5 bases). Deletions cut 5 bases from V and 0 bases from J, with 10 bases between. The germline V gene encodes CDR1 MNHNY and CDR2 SVGAGI (reference sequence). CDR3 length equals 14 residues. CDR3 sequence reads: CASSLQGMNTEAFF. For the CDR3, the DNA is TGTGCCAGCAGTCTGCAGGGAATGAACACTGAAGCTTTCTTT.

V usage is TRBV18 and J usage is TRBJ1-3; 9 nucleotides agree with TRBD1. Germline CDR1 KGHSH, CDR2 LQKENI. After removal of 6 bases from V and 2 bases from J, the junction contained 5 bases not matched to a gene. CDR3 length equals 15 residues. This CDR3 reads CASSSTGGTGNTIYF. Written as DNA, the CDR3 is TGTGCCAGCTCCTCGACAGGGGGTACTGGAAACACCATATATTTT.

The chain joins TRBV7-2 to TRBJ2-1; TRBD2 agrees at 9 bases. Germline V gene lookup returns CDR1 SGHTA and CDR2 FQGNSA. Trimming took 2 bases from V and 11 from J; bases not matched to a gene: 7. The CDR3 is 14 residues long. CDR3: CASSLKLAGGKQFF. CDR3 nucleotides: TGTGCCAGCAGCTTAAAACTAGCGGGTGGAAAGCAGTTCTTC.

The CDR3 DNA reads as TGTGCCAGCAGTTTAGTGGACGGAGGATCCTACGAGCAGTACTTC. Translated: CASSLVDGGSYEQYF. The genes are TRBV28 and TRBJ2-7; possible D gene TRBD2, 5 bases. V was clipped by 2 bases and J by 1 base, with 12 bases between them. CDR3 length: 15 residues. CDR1 and CDR2 (germline): MDHEN, SYDVKM.

J is TRBJ1-1 and V is TRBV5-1; the D gene is possibly TRBD1 (5 bases). Trimming removed 4 bases from V and 4 bases from J, with 14 bases in between. The CDR3 has 14 amino acids. The V gene's germline CDR1 is SGHRS and CDR2 YFSETQ. CDR3 DNA: TGCGCCAGCAGCCCGCAGGGCCCGGGCACTGAAGCTTTCTTT. Translated: CASSPQGPGTEAFF.

This sequence joins TRBV19 and TRBJ1-5; D is unresolved. The V end was cut by 7 bases, the J end by 2 bases, with 9 bases between. The CDR3 has 13 amino acids. Germline CDR1 reads LNHDA; CDR2 reads SQIVND (reference sequence). The DNA for the CDR3 is TGTGCCAGTAATGACGGAGGCAATCAGCCCCAGCATTTT. Translating it yields CASNDGGNQPQHF.

V and J are TRBV12-2 and TRBJ1-6; the table's TRBD1 call for D was not verified on the DNA. TRBV12-2 represents a pseudogene. This CDR3 has 16 residues. The CDR3 reads CASRFHDRALTSPLHF. CDR3 nucleotides: TGTGCAAGTCGCTTTCATGACAGGGCCCTCACTTCACCCCTCCACTTT.

The gene calls are TRBV7-8 and TRBJ1-5; D is unclear. The ends were cut back, 1 base at V and 0 bases at J, with 13 bases in the middle. Germline CDR1 reads SGHVS; CDR2 reads FQNEAQ. The CDR3 is 17 residues long. As DNA, the CDR3 is TGTGCCAGCAGCTTAGGAAGGCGTCAATTTAGCAATCAGCCCCAGCATTTT. Its protein is CASSLGRRQFSNQPQHF. Looking up the rest from reference TRBV7-8 and TRBJ1-5 gives the full variable domain: GAGVSQSPRYKVAKRGQDVALRCDPISGHVSLFWYQQALGQGPEFLTYFQNEAQLDKSGLPSDRFFAERPEGSVSTLKIQRTQQEDSAVYLCASSLGRRQFSNQPQHFGDGTRLSIL.

This clone was recorded a few times. The chain carries TRBV11-2 and TRBJ2-3, with D unclear. Germline values: CDR1 SGHAT, CDR2 FQNNGV. The CDR3 has 14 residues. V lost 8 bases and J lost 1, with 13 bases in between. This CDR3 reads CASGSVVGTDTQYF. The CDR3 DNA sequence: TGTGCCAGCGGCTCGGTAGTAGGCACAGATACGCAGTATTTT.

The gene calls are TRBV5-1 and TRBJ2-3; D gene unclear. V was trimmed by 0 bases and J by 4 bases, leaving 18 bases between them. The CDR3 sequence is 17 residues long. Germline V gene sequence: CDR1 SGHRS, CDR2 YFSETQ. In nucleotides, the CDR3 is TGCGCCAGCAGCTTGGGTATGGCTAGTTATGGGTCAGATACGCAGTATTTT. Translating gives CASSLGMASYGSDTQYF.

The V call is TRBV19, the J call TRBJ1-5; 10 nucleotides align to TRBD1. The V gene's germline CDR1 is LNHDA and CDR2 SQIVND (reference sequence). The trim removed 5 bases at V and 6 bases at J, leaving 7 bases unmatched. The CDR3 sequence is 15 residues long. This chain's CDR3 is CASSPGTGVFQPQHF. CDR3 coding DNA: TGTGCCAGTAGTCCGGGGACAGGGGTGTTTCAGCCCCAGCATTTT.